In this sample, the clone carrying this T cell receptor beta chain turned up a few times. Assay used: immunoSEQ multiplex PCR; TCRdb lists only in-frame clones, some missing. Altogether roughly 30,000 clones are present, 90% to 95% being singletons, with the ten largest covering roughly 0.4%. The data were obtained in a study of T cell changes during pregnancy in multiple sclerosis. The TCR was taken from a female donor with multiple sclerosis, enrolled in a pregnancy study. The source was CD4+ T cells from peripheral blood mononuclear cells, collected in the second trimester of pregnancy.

CDR3 DNA sequence: TGTGCCAGCAGCTTAAGGGGAACAATGGCTTTCTTT. Amino acids: CASSLRGTMAFF. This rearrangement joins TRBV7-2 to TRBJ1-1; a possible D gene is TRBD1 (5 bases). Germline V gene lookup returns CDR1 SGHTA and CDR2 FQGNSA. This CDR3 is built from 12 residues. The germline V and J ends were trimmed by 2 bases and 11 bases, with 12 bases remaining between them.